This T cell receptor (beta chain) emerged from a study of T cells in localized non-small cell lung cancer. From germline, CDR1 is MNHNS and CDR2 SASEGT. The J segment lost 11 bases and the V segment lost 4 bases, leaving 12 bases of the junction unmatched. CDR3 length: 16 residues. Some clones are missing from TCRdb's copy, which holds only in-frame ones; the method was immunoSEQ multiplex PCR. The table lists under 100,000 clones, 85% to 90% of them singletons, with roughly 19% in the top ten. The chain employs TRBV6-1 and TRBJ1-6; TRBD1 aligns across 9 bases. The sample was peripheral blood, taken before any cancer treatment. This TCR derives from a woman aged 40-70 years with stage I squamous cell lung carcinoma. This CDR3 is CASSAPAGQGGAPLHF. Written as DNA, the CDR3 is TGTGCCAGCAGTGCCCCCGCGGGACAGGGTGGTGCACCCCTCCACTTT.